Presented here are 22 T cell receptor beta chains from one specimen sequenced in a study of shared clonotypes between healthy human individuals. Profiled with immunoSEQ multiplex PCR; TCRdb holds only in-frame clones, not every one. This table holds some 1 million clones, about 70% found once. The specimen sequenced was memory CD4+ T cells sorted from blood. Subset meaning: CD45RA-negative fraction. All receptors derive from a man aged 18-30 years in good health.

The rearrangement links TRBV5-1 to TRBJ2-7, with TRBD2 matching over 9 bases. CDR3 size: 16 residues. V dropped 2 bases and J dropped 6; count of bases not matched to a gene: 12. The germline CDR1 and CDR2 sequences are SGHRS and YFSETQ. The CDR3 spells CASSFSEAGGPGEQYF. CDR3 in DNA: TGCGCCAGCAGCTTCTCTGAGGCGGGAGGGCCGGGCGAGCAGTACTTC. The variable domain in full, completed from reference TRBV5-1 and TRBJ2-7, reads KAGVTQTPRYLIKTRGQQVTLSCSPISGHRSVSWYQQTPGQGLQFLFEYFSETQRNKGNFPGRFSGRQFSNSRSEMNVSTLELGDSALYLCASSFSEAGGPGEQYFGPGTRLTVT.

This clone occurred once. The chain is built from TRBV4-1 and TRBJ1-2; 7 positions agree with TRBD1. CDR1 and CDR2 (germline): MGHRA, YSYEKL. Trimming took 5 bases from V and 8 from J; bases not matched to a gene: 11. The CDR3 is 14 residues long. CDR3 protein: CASSEGGPPRGYTF. The CDR3 nucleotides are TGCGCCAGCAGCGAAGGGGGCCCTCCAAGGGGCTACACCTTC.

The rearrangement uses TRBV19 and TRBJ1-1; no definite D call. The V end was cut by 3 bases, the J end by 1 base, with 12 bases between. The germline CDR1 and CDR2 sequences are LNHDA and SQIVND (reference sequence). The CDR3 covers 15 residues. CDR3 DNA sequence: TGTGCCAGTAGTATGCCGGCGGTACGGAACACTGAAGCTTTCTTT. Amino acid sequence: CASSMPAVRNTEAFF.

This clone is a singleton in its sample. This chain uses TRBV5-6 with TRBJ2-1; 9 bases match TRBD2. The trim removed 4 bases at V and 2 bases at J, leaving 7 bases unmatched. This CDR3 spans 16 amino acids. Germline-derived CDR1 and CDR2 are SGHDT and YYEEEE. In nucleotides, the CDR3 is TGTGCCAGCAGCCCCGATAGCGGGAGAGCCTACAATGAGCAGTTCTTC. It encodes CASSPDSGRAYNEQFF.

This chain joins TRBV5-1 and TRBJ2-2, with D unresolved. Germline assignment: CDR1 SGHRS and CDR2 YFSETQ. The CDR3 consists of 14 residues. The V and J ends lost 0 bases and 0 bases respectively, with 3 bases between them. In DNA, the CDR3 is TGCGCCAGCAGCTTGGTATCGAACACCGGGGAGCTGTTTTTT. It translates to CASSLVSNTGELFF.

The rearrangement links TRBV5-4 to TRBJ2-3; 10 nucleotides line up with TRBD2. The germline gives CDR1 SGHNT, CDR2 YYREEE (reference sequence). This CDR3 is built from 17 residues. V was clipped by 4 bases and J by 1 base; unmatched bases: 9. CDR3 in DNA: TGTGCCAGCAGCCAAGCTAGCGGGAGCGTTGGCACAGATACGCAGTATTTT. Translated: CASSQASGSVGTDTQYF.

The chain joins TRBV5-1 to TRBJ2-7; no reliable D call. Germline assignment: CDR1 SGHRS and CDR2 YFSETQ. Trimming removed 4 bases at V and 2 bases at J, with 10 bases between. CDR3 size: 13 residues. The CDR3 region is CASSPPGPYEQYF. As DNA, the CDR3 is TGCGCCAGCAGCCCCCCCGGACCCTACGAGCAGTACTTC.

The chain joins TRBV7-2 to TRBJ2-5; perhaps TRBD1 as D (6 bases). The germline V gene encodes CDR1 SGHTA and CDR2 FQGNSA. With 2 bases removed from V and 3 bases from J, the gap between germline ends came to 16 bases. The CDR3 has 16 amino acids. In DNA form, the CDR3 reads TGTGCCAGCAGCTTACCTCTCTTCAGGGGTGAAGAGACCCAGTACTTC. Translating it yields CASSLPLFRGEETQYF.

As to this clone: At one end the junction does not follow the germline gene, possibly because of a read error. The gene calls are TRBV7-7 and TRBJ2-3; no definite D call. The CDR3 is 12 amino acids. Per the germline V gene, CDR1 is SSHAT and CDR2 is FNYEAQ (reference sequence). The CDR3 protein is CASSPGGYTQYF. The CDR3 region has the DNA TGTGCTAGCAGCCCGGGTGGTTATACGCAGTATTTT.

Comments on this clone: A far larger clone lies a single base away; this is likely a read error. This chain connects TRBV5-5 to TRBJ2-3; D remains unclear. V dropped 3 bases and J dropped 0 bases, with 2 bases sitting between them. This CDR3 comprises 12 residues. Germline loops: CDR1 SGHKS, CDR2 YYEKEE (reference sequence). CDR3 bases: TGTGCCAGCAGCTCTAGCACAGATACGCAGTATTTT. Translated: CASSSSTDTQYF.

The chain is built from TRBV7-9 and TRBJ2-2; D is ambiguous. The CDR3 is made up of 13 amino acids. V was shortened by 5 bases and J by 6 bases, with 10 bases between the two germline ends. CDR1 SEHNR and CDR2 FQNEAQ come from the germline V gene (reference sequence). CDR3 region: CASSPQGPGELFF. The CDR3 coding sequence is TGTGCCAGCAGCCCCCAAGGCCCCGGGGAGCTGTTTTTT.

J is TRBJ2-7 and V is TRBV10-3, with D possibly matching TRBD1 (6 bases). The CDR3 has 13 residues. Trimming took 10 bases from V and 2 from J, leaving 15 bases between them. Germline loops: CDR1 ENHRY, CDR2 SYGVKD. The CDR3 sequence: CANPNRGTYEQYF. The CDR3 DNA reads TGTGCCAACCCTAATAGGGGGACCTACGAGCAGTACTTC.

V and J are TRBV10-2 and TRBJ2-7; D is unclear. Trimming took 5 bases from V and 0 from J, leaving 8 bases between them. CDR1 and CDR2 from the germline V gene are WSHSY and SAAADI. The CDR3 is 13 residues long. CDR3 coding DNA: TGCGCCAGCAGTAAAGGACCCTCCTACGAGCAGTACTTC. This codes for CASSKGPSYEQYF.

In DNA, the CDR3 is TGTGCCAGCAGCCGATCTAGCGGGAGCGCTACCTACGAGCAGTACTTC. Protein: CASSRSSGSATYEQYF. J is TRBJ2-7 and V is TRBV27; 10 bases map to TRBD2. Germline values: CDR1 MNHEY, CDR2 SMNVEV (reference sequence). This CDR3 comprises 16 residues. V lost 6 bases and J lost 2; bases outside the gene matches: 10.

This chain connects TRBV5-1 to TRBJ1-5; a possible D gene is TRBD1 (5 bases). This CDR3 comprises 13 residues. The V gene's germline CDR1 is SGHRS and CDR2 YFSETQ. The V end was cut by 3 bases, the J end by 11 bases, with 15 bases between. CDR3 in DNA: TGCGCCAGCAGCTCTGATGTTGGGGGAGCCCAGCATTTT. Amino acid sequence: CASSSDVGGAQHF.

Here the CDR3 reads CASIRPGLGWTQYF. The CDR3 DNA is TGTGCCAGCATTCGACCGGGACTAGGATGGACCCAGTACTTC. This sequence joins TRBV6-1 and TRBJ2-5; 8 bases line up with TRBD2. V lost 7 bases to trimming and J lost 7 bases; unmatched junction nucleotides: 11. The CDR3 has 14 residues. CDR1 and CDR2 (germline): MNHNS, SASEGT.

The CDR3 DNA follows: TGTGCCAGTAGTTTCCCAGGGGTTAGCAATCAGCCCCAGCATTTT. Residues: CASSFPGVSNQPQHF. J is TRBJ1-5 and V is TRBV19; D perhaps matches TRBD1 (6 bases). Germline V gene data show CDR1 as LNHDA and CDR2 as SQIVND (reference sequence). This CDR3 is built from 15 residues. Deletions cut 5 bases from V and 0 bases from J, with 11 bases between.

The chain links TRBV5-6 to TRBJ1-2; D might be TRBD1 (5 bases). V was shortened by 4 bases and J by 8 bases, with 15 bases between the two germline ends. This CDR3 comprises 13 residues. From germline, CDR1 is SGHDT and CDR2 YYEEEE. The CDR3 is CASSQGGTEGYTF. The CDR3 DNA reads as TGTGCCAGCAGCCAGGGTGGGACTGAAGGCTACACCTTC.

The chain couples TRBV29-1 to TRBJ2-5, with D perhaps assigned TRBD1 or TRBD2 (6 bases each). With 6 bases removed from V and 1 base from J, the gap between germline ends came to 15 bases. Germline-derived CDR1 and CDR2 are SQVTM and ANQGSEA. The CDR3 is 14 residues long. As DNA, the CDR3 is TGCAGCGTCCCTAGGGGGGCAGCCCAAGAGACCCAGTACTTC. Amino acid sequence: CSVPRGAAQETQYF.

This clone was counted once. The chain employs TRBV15 and TRBJ2-6; 7 nucleotides agree with TRBD1. CDR1 and CDR2 from the germline V gene are LNHNV and YYDKDF (reference sequence). After removal of 3 bases from V and 5 bases from J, the junction contained 13 bases not matched to a gene. This CDR3 contains 18 residues. DNA for the CDR3: TGTGCCACCAGCAGGTCCACACAGGGGATTGAGAGGGCCAACGTCCTGACTTTC. Amino acids: CATSRSTQGIERANVLTF.

The CDR3 DNA reads TGTGCCAGCATCCGGGACGGGAACACTGAAGCTTTCTTT. This gives the protein CASIRDGNTEAFF. The chain employs TRBV7-2 and TRBJ1-1, with a weak D call TRBD1 (5 bases). V was trimmed by 7 bases and J by 1 base, leaving 10 bases between them. The germline gives CDR1 SGHTA, CDR2 FQGNSA. This CDR3 has 13 residues.

This clone appeared a few times. V gene TRBV30 combines with J gene TRBJ1-5, with 8 bases that match TRBD1. The CDR3 extends over 15 amino acids. V was pared by 3 bases and J by 6 bases, with 10 bases of the junction left unmatched. Looked up from germline, CDR1 is GTSNPN and CDR2 is SVGIG (reference sequence). In DNA, the CDR3 is TGTGCCTGGAGCGAACAGGGGGTCTACGGTCAGCCCCAGCATTTT. This sequence encodes CAWSEQGVYGQPQHF.